These 18 T cell receptor beta chains came from one sample sequenced in a study of T cells in localized non-small cell lung cancer. TCRdb keeps only in-frame clones here, not all; method: immunoSEQ multiplex PCR. Altogether approximately 10,000 clones are present, about 90% being singletons, with the ten largest covering 7.5%. Sequencing used peripheral blood, obtained before any cancer treatment. The origin of the receptors is a woman aged 35 to 70 with stage I squamous cell lung carcinoma.

This chain joins TRBV4-2 and TRBJ1-2; D is undetermined. Germline V gene sequence: CDR1 LGHNA, CDR2 YNFKEQ. Trimming took 0 bases from V and 4 from J, leaving 21 bases between them. The CDR3 spans 18 residues. The CDR3 here is CASSQELPDTDLFYGYTF. The CDR3 DNA follows: TGTGCCAGCAGCCAAGAGCTTCCAGACACGGACCTCTTCTATGGCTACACCTTC.

The chain couples TRBV11-2 to TRBJ2-3, with D perhaps matching TRBD1 (5 bases). The CDR3 consists of 15 residues. V lost 1 base to trimming and J lost 6 bases, with 14 bases between them. Germline V lookup: CDR1 SGHAT, CDR2 FQNNGV. The CDR3 DNA is TGTGCCAGCAGCTTAGGGGGCGTTCGGTCGGATACGCAGTATTTT. It codes for CASSLGGVRSDTQYF.

The CDR3 protein is CASQTGYSGNTIYF. CDR3 coding DNA: TGTGCCAGCCAGACAGGCTACTCTGGAAACACCATATATTTT. The V call is TRBV2, the J call TRBJ1-3, with D maybe TRBD1 (6 bases). The CDR3 loop spans 14 amino acids. Germline loops: CDR1 SNHLY, CDR2 FYNNEI. Trimming cost V 8 bases and J 0 bases, with 11 bases left between them.

The chain links TRBV25-1 to TRBJ2-6; D is perhaps TRBD1 (5 bases). The germline V and J ends were trimmed by 4 bases and 5 bases, with 18 bases remaining between them. Looked up from germline, CDR1 is MGHDK and CDR2 is SYGVNS. This CDR3 contains 17 residues. CDR3 amino acids: CASSVYPGQSRANVLTF. The CDR3 DNA follows: TGTGCCAGCAGTGTCTACCCTGGACAAAGTCGGGCCAACGTCCTGACTTTC.

V gene TRBV2 combines with J gene TRBJ1-2; D not resolved. There are 11 residues in the CDR3. The V end was cut by 3 bases, the J end by 7 bases, with 6 bases between. CDR1 is SNHLY and CDR2 is FYNNEI in the germline V gene. CDR3 region: CASSEISGYTF. In DNA, the CDR3 is TGTGCCAGCAGTGAGATAAGTGGCTACACCTTC. The complete variable domain, with remaining parts taken from reference TRBV2 and TRBJ1-2, reads EPEVTQTPSHQVTQMGQEVILRCVPISNHLYFYWYRQILGQKVEFLVSFYNNEISEKSEIFDDQFSVERPDGSNFTLKIRSTKLEDSAMYFCASSEISGYTFGSGTRLTVV.

The chain couples TRBV5-4 to TRBJ1-2, with a possible D match to TRBD1 (6 bases). Trimming left V 1 base short and J 0 bases short, with 10 bases between. Germline loops: CDR1 SGHNT, CDR2 YYREEE (reference sequence). CDR3 size: 15 residues. CDR3 region: CASSLRGLPNYGYTF. In DNA form, the CDR3 reads TGTGCCAGCAGCTTGCGGGGGCTTCCTAACTATGGCTACACCTTC.

This sequence joins TRBV18 and TRBJ1-2; D not resolved. There are 12 residues in the CDR3. The germline V gene has CDR1 KGHSH and CDR2 LQKENI. V was clipped by 6 bases and J by 8 bases, with 13 bases between them. For the CDR3, the DNA is TGTGCCAGCTCGGCAGGCAATGAGGGCTACACCTTC. Protein sequence: CASSAGNEGYTF.

The gene calls are TRBV30 and TRBJ1-2, with TRBD1 identical over 7 bases. V trimming: 3 bases; J trimming: 0 bases; junction bases outside the gene matches: 13. Germline V gene lookup returns CDR1 GTSNPN and CDR2 SVGIG (reference sequence). There are 17 residues in the CDR3. CDR3 loop: CAWRKGAGTVSNYGYTF. DNA of the CDR3: TGTGCCTGGAGAAAGGGGGCTGGGACAGTCTCTAACTATGGCTACACCTTC.

This chain connects TRBV2 to TRBJ2-5, with 8 bases lining up with TRBD2. V lost 4 bases, J lost 4 bases, and 8 bases stayed unmatched. The CDR3 is made up of 15 amino acids. Germline lookup yields CDR1 SNHLY and CDR2 FYNNEI. CDR3 coding DNA: TGTGCCAGCAGTGGGTTGCGGGGGGAGGGAGAGACCCAGTACTTC. Encoded protein: CASSGLRGEGETQYF.

The chain joins TRBV4-1 to TRBJ2-5; no firm D call. The germline V gene encodes CDR1 MGHRA and CDR2 YSYEKL. CDR3 length equals 17 residues. Trimming took off 0 bases at V and 1 base at J, with 15 bases between the two ends. The CDR3 region has the DNA TGCGCCAGCAGCCAAGACTTCATGGGAACCCCCCAAGAGACCCAGTACTTC. Translating gives CASSQDFMGTPQETQYF.

The V call is TRBV9, the J call TRBJ1-2; D not resolved. This CDR3 has 16 amino acids. V was clipped by 0 bases and J by 8 bases, with 20 bases between them. The germline gives CDR1 SGDLS, CDR2 YYNGEE. The CDR3 bases are TGTGCCAGCAGCGTAGATCTGGCAGCTCCTCCGGAGGGCTACACCTTC. This translates into CASSVDLAAPPEGYTF.

This chain joins TRBV5-6 and TRBJ1-6, with D perhaps matching TRBD1 (5 bases). Trimming took 4 bases from V and 7 from J, leaving 15 bases between them. Germline V gives CDR1 SGHDT, CDR2 YYEEEE. The length of the CDR3 is 15 residues. The CDR3 DNA follows: TGTGCCAGCAGCCCTTTAGGGGAGGACAATTCACCCCTCCACTTT. Translation: CASSPLGEDNSPLHF.

The chain links TRBV9 to TRBJ2-2; 7 nucleotides align to TRBD2. The CDR3 runs 16 residues. Germline CDR1 SGDLS, CDR2 YYNGEE. V shed 0 bases, J shed 0 bases, and the junction held 2 bases outside the gene matches. CDR3 DNA sequence: TGTGCCAGCAGCGTAGCGAGCGGGGCGAACACCGGGGAGCTGTTTTTT. Translated: CASSVASGANTGELFF.

The rearrangement links TRBV10-3 to TRBJ1-2, with a possible D match to TRBD1 (6 bases). The CDR3 is made up of 17 amino acids. The germline V gene has CDR1 ENHRY and CDR2 SYGVKD. With 0 bases removed from V and 4 bases from J, the gap between germline ends came to 18 bases. The CDR3 sequence is CAISESDAGQAIYGYTF. The CDR3 bases are TGTGCCATCAGTGAGTCCGACGCGGGACAAGCAATCTATGGCTACACCTTC.

The chain combines TRBV4-3 with TRBJ2-1; TRBD2 aligns across 10 bases. V was clipped by 0 bases and J by 4 bases; unmatched bases: 6. This CDR3 spans 17 amino acids. Germline V gene data show CDR1 as LGHNA and CDR2 as YSLEER. The CDR3 spells CASSQDPASGGYNEQFF. In DNA, the CDR3 is TGCGCCAGCAGCCAAGATCCAGCTAGCGGGGGTTACAATGAGCAGTTCTTC.

The genes are TRBV10-1 and TRBJ2-3; 11 bases align to TRBD2. Germline values: CDR1 WNHNN, CDR2 SYGVQD (reference sequence). With 2 bases clipped from V and 4 bases from J, the junction kept 5 bases outside the gene matches. The CDR3 consists of 16 residues. The CDR3 DNA sequence: TGCGCCAGCAGTGAGGCCCTAGCGGGGGGCCCAGATACGCAGTATTTT. It specifies CASSEALAGGPDTQYF.

The chain recombines TRBV2 with TRBJ2-5; the D is unclear. CDR3 length equals 11 residues. Between the trimmed V and J ends, which lost 7 bases and 1 base, there was a span of 4 bases. Germline V lookup: CDR1 SNHLY, CDR2 FYNNEI. CDR3 protein: CASNIQETQYF. The CDR3 DNA sequence: TGTGCCAGCAATATCCAAGAGACCCAGTACTTC.

The chain employs TRBV5-5 and TRBJ1-2; weak D call: TRBD1 (6 bases). The germline gives CDR1 SGHKS, CDR2 YYEKEE (reference sequence). The V end lost 2 bases, the J end lost 3 bases, and 11 bases lay between the germline ends. The CDR3 length is 14 residues. In DNA form, the CDR3 reads TGTGCCAGCAGCTTCTTAAGACAGGACTATGGCTACACCTTC. This encodes CASSFLRQDYGYTF.